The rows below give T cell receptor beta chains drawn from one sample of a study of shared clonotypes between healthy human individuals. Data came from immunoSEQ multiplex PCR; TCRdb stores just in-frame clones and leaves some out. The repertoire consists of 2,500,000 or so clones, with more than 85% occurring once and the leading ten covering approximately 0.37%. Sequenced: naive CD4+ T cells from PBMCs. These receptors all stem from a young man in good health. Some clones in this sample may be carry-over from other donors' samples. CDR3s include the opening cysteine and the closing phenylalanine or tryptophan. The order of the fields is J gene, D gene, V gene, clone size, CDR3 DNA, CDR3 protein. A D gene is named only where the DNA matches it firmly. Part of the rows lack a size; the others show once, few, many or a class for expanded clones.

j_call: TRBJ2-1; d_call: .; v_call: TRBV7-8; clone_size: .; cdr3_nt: TGTGCCAGCAGCTACTTACCCCCCTATACTGAGCAGTTCTTC; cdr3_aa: CASSYLPPYTEQFF
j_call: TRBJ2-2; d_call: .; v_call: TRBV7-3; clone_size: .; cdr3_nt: TGTGCCAGCAGCCTCCCTGGCGGGCCCGGCGGGGAGCTGTTTTTT; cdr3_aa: CASSLPGGPGGELFF
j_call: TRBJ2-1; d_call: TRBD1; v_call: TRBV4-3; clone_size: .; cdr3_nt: TGCGCCAGCGCCCAAAGAACCGGGACAGGGGCGGGTGAGCAGTTCTTC; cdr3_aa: CASAQRTGTGAGEQFF
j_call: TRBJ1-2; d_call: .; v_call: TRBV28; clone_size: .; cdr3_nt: TGTGCCAGCAGTTTAGGGAACGGCTACACCTTC; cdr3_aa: CASSLGNGYTF
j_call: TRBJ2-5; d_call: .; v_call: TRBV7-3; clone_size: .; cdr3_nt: TGTGCCAGCAGCTCCAGCCGGGAGCAAGAGACCCAGTACTTC; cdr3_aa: CASSSSREQETQYF
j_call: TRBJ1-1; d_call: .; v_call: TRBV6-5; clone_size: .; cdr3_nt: TGTGCCAGCAGTTACTCTCCGACTGTTGAAGCTTTCTTT; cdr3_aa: CASSYSPTVEAFF
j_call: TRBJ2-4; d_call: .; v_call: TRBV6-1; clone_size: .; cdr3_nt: .; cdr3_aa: CASSVGPGIQYF
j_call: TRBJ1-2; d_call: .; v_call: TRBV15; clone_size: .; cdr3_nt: TGTGCCACCAGCAGAGAATTACAGGGAGCTAACTATGGCTACACCTTC; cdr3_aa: CATSRELQGANYGYTF
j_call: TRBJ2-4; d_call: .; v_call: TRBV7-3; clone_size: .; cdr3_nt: TGTGCCAGCAGCTTATTGGGAGAACAGGACATTCAGTACTTC; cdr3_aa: CASSLLGEQDIQYF
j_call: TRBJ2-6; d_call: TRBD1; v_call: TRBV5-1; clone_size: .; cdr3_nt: TGCGCCAGCAGTCAACTCCCGGGACAGGGGCACGTCCTGACTTTC; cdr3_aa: CASSQLPGQGHVLTF
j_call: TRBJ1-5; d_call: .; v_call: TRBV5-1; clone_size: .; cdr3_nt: TGCGCCAGCAGCCCTTCTCCGGCCGACCTCAATCAGCCCCAGCATTTT; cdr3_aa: CASSPSPADLNQPQHF
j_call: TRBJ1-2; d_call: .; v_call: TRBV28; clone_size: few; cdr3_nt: TGTGCCAGCAGGGGAACGGGGGGCGCCGGCTATGGCTACACCTTC; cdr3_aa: CASRGTGGAGYGYTF
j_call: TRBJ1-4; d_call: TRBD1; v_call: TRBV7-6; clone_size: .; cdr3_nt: TGTGCCAGCAGCCCTAGACAGGGGGTTAGTGAAAAACTGTTTTTT; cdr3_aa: CASSPRQGVSEKLFF
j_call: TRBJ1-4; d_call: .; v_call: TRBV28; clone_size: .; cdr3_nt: TGTGCCAGCAGTTTACGGTCCTCTTTCGGGAAACTGTTTTTT; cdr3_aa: CASSLRSSFGKLFF
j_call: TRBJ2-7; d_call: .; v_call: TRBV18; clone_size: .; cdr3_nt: TGTGCCAGCTCACCACCGGGTTCCGAGCAGTACTTC; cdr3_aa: CASSPPGSEQYF
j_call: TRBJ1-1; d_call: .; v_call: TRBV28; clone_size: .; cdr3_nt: TGTGCCAGCGACGGGGTGAGGACTGAAGCTTTCTTT; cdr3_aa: CASDGVRTEAFF
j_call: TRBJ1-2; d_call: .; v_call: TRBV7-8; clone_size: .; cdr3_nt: TGTGCCAGCAGCTTAGGTGCCGGGGGGCTGATCGGCTACACCTTC; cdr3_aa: CASSLGAGGLIGYTF
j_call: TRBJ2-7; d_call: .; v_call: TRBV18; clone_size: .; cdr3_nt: TGTGCCAGCTCGGACCGGGACGGATCCTACGAGCAGTACTTC; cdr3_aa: CASSDRDGSYEQYF
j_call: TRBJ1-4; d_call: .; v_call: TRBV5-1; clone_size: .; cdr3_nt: TGCGCCAGCAGCTTGGAGGGGCAGACTAATGAAAAACTGTTTTTT; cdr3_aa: CASSLEGQTNEKLFF
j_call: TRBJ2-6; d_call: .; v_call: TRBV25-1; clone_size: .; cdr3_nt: TGTGCCAGCAGTATTCAGGGAACCCTCTCTGGGGCCAACGTCCTGACTTTC; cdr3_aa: CASSIQGTLSGANVLTF
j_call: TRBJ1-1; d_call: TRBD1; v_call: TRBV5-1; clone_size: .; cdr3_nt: TGCGCCAGCAGCTCGGGGACAGGGGTGAACACTGAAGCTTTCTTT; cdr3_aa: CASSSGTGVNTEAFF
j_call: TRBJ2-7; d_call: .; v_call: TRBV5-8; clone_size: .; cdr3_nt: TGTGCCAGCAGCTTGGGTAACCGACCGAGTTACGAGCAGTACTTC; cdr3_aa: CASSLGNRPSYEQYF
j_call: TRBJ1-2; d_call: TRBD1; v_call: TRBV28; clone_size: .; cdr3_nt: TGTGCCACCAGTTGGGGAACAGGGGCGGGCGGCTACACCTTC; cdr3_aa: CATSWGTGAGGYTF
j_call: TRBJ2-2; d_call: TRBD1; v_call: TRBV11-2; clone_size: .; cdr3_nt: TGTGCCAGCAGACGACAGGGAATCACCGGGGAGCTGTTTTTT; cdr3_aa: CASRRQGITGELFF
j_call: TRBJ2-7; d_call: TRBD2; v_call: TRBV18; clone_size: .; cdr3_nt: TGTGCCAGCTCCATTTCAGGACTAGCGGGAGGACTATCCTACGAGCAGTACTTC; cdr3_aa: CASSISGLAGGLSYEQYF
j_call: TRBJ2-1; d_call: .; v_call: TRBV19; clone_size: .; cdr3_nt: TGTGCCAGTCGCCAACGGGTCCCCAGTCCCAATGAGCAGTTCTTC; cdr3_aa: CASRQRVPSPNEQFF